Detailed here is one T cell receptor beta chain. Its antigen is unidentified. The sample comes from a study of T cell responses to AZD1222 COVID-19 vaccine. Study outcomes and limitations: The donor cohort was predominantly white British with a female majority, and clonal diversity may have been underestimated. Two AZD1222 administrations were followed by greater Spike-specific TCR breadth and depth. Nearly half of spike-specific TCRs reportedly target variant regions that are unmutated in the B.1.351 and B.1.1.7 variants. No repertoire was sampled before or during the peak T cell response, only after it.

The CDR3 sequence is 16 residues long. V lost 0 bases and J lost 3, with 14 bases in between. Germline CDR1 and CDR2: MNHEY and SMNVEV (reference sequence). Assay: immunoSEQ multiplex PCR; the TCRdb copy retains only in-frame clones and omits some. The sample carries roughly 150,000 clones, approximately 93% recorded once. This clonotype was sampled from an adult who received the AZD1222 COVID-19 vaccine. This chain links TRBV27 with TRBJ1-2; tentative D call: TRBD1 (5 bases). Sample: peripheral blood, taken 28 days after the second AZD1222 dose. CDR3 DNA sequence: TGTGCCAGCAGTTTATCGGCACCGGGGCCCTACTATGGCTACACCTTC. Translating it yields CASSLSAPGPYYGYTF.